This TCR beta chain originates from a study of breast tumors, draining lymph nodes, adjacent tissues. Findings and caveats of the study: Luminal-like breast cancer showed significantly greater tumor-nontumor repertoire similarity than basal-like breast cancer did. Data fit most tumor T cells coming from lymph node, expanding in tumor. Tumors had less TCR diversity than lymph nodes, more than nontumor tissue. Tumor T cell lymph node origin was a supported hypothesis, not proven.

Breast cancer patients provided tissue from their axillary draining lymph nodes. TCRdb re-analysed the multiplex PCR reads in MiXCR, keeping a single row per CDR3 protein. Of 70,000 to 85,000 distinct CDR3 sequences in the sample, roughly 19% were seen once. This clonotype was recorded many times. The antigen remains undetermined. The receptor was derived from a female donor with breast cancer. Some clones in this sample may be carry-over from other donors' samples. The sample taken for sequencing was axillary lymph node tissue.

The CDR3 reads CASSQDGQGFEKLFF. The CDR3 coding sequence is TGCGCCAGCAGCCAAGATGGGCAGGGGTTTGAAAAACTGTTTTTT. This chain links TRBV4-3 with TRBJ1-4, with D maybe TRBD1 (6 bases). Between the trimmed V and J ends, which lost 0 bases and 7 bases, there was a span of 12 bases. This CDR3 comprises 15 residues. Germline V gives CDR1 LGHNA, CDR2 YSLEER.